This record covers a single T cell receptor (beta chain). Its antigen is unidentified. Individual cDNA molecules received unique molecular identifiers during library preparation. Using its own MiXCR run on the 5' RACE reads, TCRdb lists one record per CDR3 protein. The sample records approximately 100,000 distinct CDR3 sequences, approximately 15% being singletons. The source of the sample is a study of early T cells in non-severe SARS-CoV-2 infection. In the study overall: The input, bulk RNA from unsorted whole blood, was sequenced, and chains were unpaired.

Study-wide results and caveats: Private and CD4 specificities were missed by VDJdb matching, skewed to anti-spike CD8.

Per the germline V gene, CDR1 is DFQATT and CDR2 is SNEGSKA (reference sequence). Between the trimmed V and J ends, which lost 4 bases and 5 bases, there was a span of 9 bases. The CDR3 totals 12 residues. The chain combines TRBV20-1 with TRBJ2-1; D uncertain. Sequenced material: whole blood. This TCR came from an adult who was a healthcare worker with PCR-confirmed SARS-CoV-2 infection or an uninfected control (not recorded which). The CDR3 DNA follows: TGCAGTGCTAAGGGCCAAAACAATGAGCAGTTCTTC. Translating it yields CSAKGQNNEQFF.